The 20 T cell receptor beta chains in this list originate from one sample, sequenced in a study of identical twins. Each CDR3 protein is one row after TCRdb ran MiXCR on the 5' RACE reads. The repertoire holds about 1.7 million distinct CDR3 sequences, with about 32% as singletons. Sequencing was done on a sample of cord blood. All receptors derive from a newborn girl in good health.

V usage is TRBV20-1 and J usage is TRBJ2-7; D gene ambiguous. Per germline, CDR1 DFQATT and CDR2 SNEGSKA (reference sequence). The CDR3 sequence is 13 residues long. Trimming removed 0 bases from V and 2 bases from J, with 8 bases in between. DNA of the CDR3: TGCAGTGCTAGAGAGATGCGTACCTACGAGCAGTACTTC. Amino acid sequence: CSAREMRTYEQYF.

This chain joins TRBV12-3 or TRBV12-4 and TRBJ1-4; TRBD1 aligns across 8 bases. The trim removed 6 bases at V and 8 bases at J, leaving 5 bases unmatched. The CDR3 length is 13 residues. The CDR3 loop reads CASRDRAPEKLFF. The CDR3 nucleotides read TGTGCCAGCAGGGACAGGGCTCCCGAAAAACTGTTTTTT.

The V and J genes are TRBV4-2 and TRBJ2-2; unclear D gene. The CDR3 is made up of 15 amino acids. V lost 4 bases, J lost 0 bases, and 9 bases lay in between. Germline V gives CDR1 LGHNA, CDR2 YNFKEQ. DNA of the CDR3: TGTGCCAGCAGCCGTGGACCCACGAACACCGGGGAGCTGTTTTTT. Its translation is CASSRGPTNTGELFF.

The chain combines TRBV7-6 with TRBJ2-2; 8 nucleotides agree with TRBD1. Germline-derived CDR1 and CDR2 are SGHVS and FNYEAQ. This CDR3 contains 16 residues. V was pared by 0 bases and J by 2 bases, with 2 bases of the junction left unmatched. CDR3 coding DNA: TGTGCCAGCAGCTTAGCGACAGGGGCTAACACCGGGGAGCTGTTTTTT. This codes for CASSLATGANTGELFF.

The genes are TRBV4-1 and TRBJ2-4; 10 bases line up with TRBD2. There are 18 residues in the CDR3. CDR1 is MGHRA and CDR2 is YSYEKL in the germline V gene. J lost 0 bases, V lost 1 base, and 6 bases had no gene match. The DNA for the CDR3 is TGCGCCAGCAGCCAAGGACTCCAGCGGGGGGGAGCCAAAAACATTCAGTACTTC. Amino acids: CASSQGLQRGGAKNIQYF.

Only a few counts were recorded for this clonotype. The chain couples TRBV29-1 to TRBJ2-7, with D perhaps being TRBD1 or TRBD2 (5 bases each). Trimming shortened V by 4 bases and J by 0 bases, and 10 bases separated the two germline ends. The CDR3 contains 13 residues. CDR1 and CDR2 (germline): SQVTM, ANQGSEA. DNA of the CDR3: TGCAGCGTTGTGGGACCCAGCTCCTACGAGCAGTACTTC. It yields the protein CSVVGPSSYEQYF.

Worth noting for this clonotype: Mismatch with germline at one junction end may stem from a read error. The chain carries TRBV12-3 or TRBV12-4 and TRBJ1-5; D gene uncertain. The length of the CDR3 is 12 residues. CDR3 loop: CASRLRGQPQHF. CDR3 in DNA: TGTGCCAGCCGTTTACGAGGTCAGCCCCAGCATTTT.

The V and J genes are TRBV5-1 and TRBJ2-2, with D perhaps assigned TRBD1 or TRBD2 (6 bases each). The length of the CDR3 is 14 residues. Germline-derived CDR1 and CDR2 are SGHRS and YFSETQ. V lost 0 bases and J lost 7, with 10 bases in between. The CDR3 coding sequence is TGCGCCAGCAGCTTGGTCGGGGGCGACGGGGAGCTGTTTTTT. Protein product: CASSLVGGDGELFF. Filled out from reference TRBV5-1 and TRBJ2-2, the complete variable domain reads KAGVTQTPRYLIKTRGQQVTLSCSPISGHRSVSWYQQTPGQGLQFLFEYFSETQRNKGNFPGRFSGRQFSNSRSEMNVSTLELGDSALYLCASSLVGGDGELFFGEGSRLTVL.

The genes are TRBV5-4 and TRBJ2-4; a weak D match, TRBD2 (6 bases). The CDR3 extends over 15 amino acids. Trimming removed 6 bases from V and 0 bases from J, with 13 bases in between. CDR1 is SGHNT and CDR2 is YYREEE in the germline V gene (reference sequence). CDR3 region: CASTEGGLAKNIQYF. In DNA form, the CDR3 reads TGTGCCAGCACCGAAGGAGGGCTAGCCAAAAACATTCAGTACTTC.

In this sample, this clonotype turned up a few times. This chain uses TRBV20-1 with TRBJ2-7; the D gene is possibly TRBD1 (5 bases). Germline values: CDR1 DFQATT, CDR2 SNEGSKA (reference sequence). Trimming took off 3 bases at V and 5 bases at J, with 14 bases between the two ends. This CDR3 region has 13 residues. The DNA of the CDR3 is TGCAGTGCTAGTCAAGGGGTTTTGAACGAGCAGTACTTC. Translation gives CSASQGVLNEQYF.

The CDR3 sequence: CASSSNLQGRNTEAFF. The DNA of the CDR3 is TGTGCCAGCTCAAGCAATCTTCAGGGGAGGAACACTGAAGCTTTCTTT. This chain connects TRBV18 to TRBJ1-1; perhaps TRBD1 as D (6 bases). The CDR3 is 16 residues long. CDR1 is KGHSH, CDR2 LQKENI, per germline. The V gene lost 5 bases and the J gene lost 1 base, with 17 bases spanning the gap.

The chain uses TRBV14 and TRBJ2-4; the match to TRBD2 covers 8 bases. The junction had 8 bases not matched to a gene; V was cut back by 3 bases and J by 1 base. Germline assignment: CDR1 SGHDN and CDR2 FVKESK. The CDR3 has 17 residues. CDR3 DNA: TGTGCCAGCAGCCAGGGACTGGTAGCGGGGGCCAAAAACATTCAGTACTTC. This gives the protein CASSQGLVAGAKNIQYF.

The chain carries TRBV20-1 and TRBJ2-7; possible D gene TRBD1, 6 bases. Between the trimmed V and J ends, which lost 0 bases and 1 base, there was a span of 13 bases. Germline loops: CDR1 DFQATT, CDR2 SNEGSKA (reference sequence). The CDR3 runs 15 residues. The CDR3 region is CSARDLLGQSYEQYF. The CDR3 region has the DNA TGCAGTGCTAGAGATCTTTTGGGACAATCCTACGAGCAGTACTTC.

This clonotype showed up just a few times. The chain recombines TRBV5-1 with TRBJ2-7, with D unclear. V was pared by 0 bases and J by 7 bases, with 14 bases between. Germline V gives CDR1 SGHRS, CDR2 YFSETQ. There are 14 residues in the CDR3. CDR3 amino acids: CASSLGTRLGEQYF. CDR3 sequence (DNA): TGCGCCAGCAGCTTGGGAACAAGGTTAGGGGAGCAGTACTTC. The full variable domain, rest sourced from reference TRBV5-1 and TRBJ2-7, is KAGVTQTPRYLIKTRGQQVTLSCSPISGHRSVSWYQQTPGQGLQFLFEYFSETQRNKGNFPGRFSGRQFSNSRSEMNVSTLELGDSALYLCASSLGTRLGEQYFGPGTRLTVT.

The chain joins TRBV5-1 to TRBJ2-1, with 8 bases matching TRBD2. The length of the CDR3 is 14 residues. CDR1 is SGHRS and CDR2 is YFSETQ in the germline V gene. V dropped 4 bases and J dropped 7; count of bases not matched to a gene: 7. The CDR3 nucleotides are TGCGCCAGCAGCCCGGGAGGGCCAAATAATGAGCAGTTCTTC. As protein: CASSPGGPNNEQFF.

The rearrangement uses TRBV30 and TRBJ2-3; 8 bases map to TRBD2. Germline V gene data show CDR1 as GTSNPN and CDR2 as SVGIG (reference sequence). Germline trimming cut 2 bases from V and 1 base from J; bases unmatched to any gene: 5. The CDR3 length is 15 residues. The CDR3 DNA is TGTGCCTGGAGTATGGAGACTAGCGGCACAGATACGCAGTATTTT. As protein: CAWSMETSGTDTQYF. Drawing the rest from reference TRBV30 and TRBJ2-3, the complete variable domain is SQTIHQWPATLVQPVGSPLSLECTVEGTSNPNLYWYRQAAGRGLQLLFYSVGIGQISSEVPQNLSASRPQDRQFILSSKKLLLSDSGFYLCAWSMETSGTDTQYFGPGTRLTVL.

The CDR3 loop reads CASSEYGSTIQYF. DNA of the CDR3: TGTGCCAGCAGTGAATATGGCAGTACCATTCAGTACTTC. The rearrangement joins TRBV25-1 to TRBJ2-4; D ambiguous. This CDR3 contains 13 residues. Per the germline V gene, CDR1 is MGHDK and CDR2 is SYGVNS. With 0 bases removed from V and 9 bases from J, the gap between germline ends came to 9 bases.

The chain joins TRBV10-3 to TRBJ2-3; D call uncertain. Germline V CDR1 and CDR2: ENHRY, SYGVKD. The ends were cut back, 3 bases at V and 1 base at J, with 11 bases in the middle. The CDR3 contains 15 residues. The CDR3 sequence: CAISDSLDRTDTQYF. The CDR3 nucleotides read TGTGCCATCAGTGACTCGTTAGACCGCACAGATACGCAGTATTTT.

Only a few counts were recorded for this clonotype. V usage is TRBV4-1 and J usage is TRBJ2-7, with 8 bases identical to TRBD1. The V and J ends lost 4 bases and 3 bases, in that order; junction bases with no gene match: 11. The germline CDR1 and CDR2 sequences are MGHRA and YSYEKL. The CDR3 consists of 16 residues. DNA of the CDR3: TGCGCCAGCAGCCCAGAAGGGACAGGAAGGAGCTACGAGCAGTACTTC. Its protein product is CASSPEGTGRSYEQYF.

About this clonotype: A much larger clone lies a single base off, so this may be a read error. This sequence joins TRBV3-1 and TRBJ2-1; D might be TRBD2 (5 bases). The last part of the DNA fits TRBJ2-7 better; the J call may be wrong. The CDR3 is 17 residues long. CDR1 is LGHDT, CDR2 YNNKEL, per germline (reference sequence). This CDR3 reads CASSQVSGRSSYNEQYF. CDR3 coding DNA: TGTGCCAGCAGCCAAGTCAGCGGAAGGAGCTCCTACAATGAGCAGTACTTC.